This T cell receptor beta chain was obtained from a study of cytomegalovirus exposure and HLA in healthy donors. Looked up from germline, CDR1 is MNHEY and CDR2 is SMNVEV (reference sequence). CDR3 length: 12 amino acids. Trimming left V 10 bases short and J 7 bases short, with 11 bases between. Amplification used 60 Vbeta primers and 13 Jbeta primers. Assay: immunoSEQ multiplex PCR; the TCRdb copy retains only in-frame clones and omits some. The sample has around 170,000 clones, about 82% seen once. This TCR came from a woman in her forties or fifties in good health and CMV-seropositive. The genes are TRBV27 and TRBJ1-6; the D gene is possibly TRBD1 (6 bases). Input material: PBMCs. CDR3 in amino acids: CATATGNSPLHF. DNA for the CDR3: TGTGCCACCGCGACAGGCAATTCACCCCTCCACTTT.